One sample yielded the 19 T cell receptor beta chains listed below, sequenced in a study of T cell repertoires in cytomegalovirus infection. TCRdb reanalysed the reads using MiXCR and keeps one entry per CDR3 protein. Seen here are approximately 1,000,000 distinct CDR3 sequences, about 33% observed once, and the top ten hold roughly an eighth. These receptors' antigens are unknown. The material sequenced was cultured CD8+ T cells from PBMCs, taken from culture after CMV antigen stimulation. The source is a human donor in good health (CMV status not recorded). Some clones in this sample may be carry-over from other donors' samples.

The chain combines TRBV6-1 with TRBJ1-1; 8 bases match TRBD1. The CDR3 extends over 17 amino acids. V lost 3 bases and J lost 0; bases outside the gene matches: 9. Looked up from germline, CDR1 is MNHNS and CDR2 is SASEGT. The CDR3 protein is CASSDPLDRVLNTEAFF. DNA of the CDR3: TGTGCCAGCAGTGACCCCTTGGACAGGGTGTTGAACACTGAAGCTTTCTTT.

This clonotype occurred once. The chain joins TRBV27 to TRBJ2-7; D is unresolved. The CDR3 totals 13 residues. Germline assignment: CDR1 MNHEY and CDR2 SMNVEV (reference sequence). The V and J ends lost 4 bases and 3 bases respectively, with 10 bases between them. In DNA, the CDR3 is TGTGCCAGCAGTTCCGCCCCCCTCTACGAGCAGTACTTC. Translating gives CASSSAPLYEQYF.

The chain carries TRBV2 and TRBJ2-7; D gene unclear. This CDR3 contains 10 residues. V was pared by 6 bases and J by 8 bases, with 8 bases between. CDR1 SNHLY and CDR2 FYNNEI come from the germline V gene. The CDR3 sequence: CASRGRQQYV. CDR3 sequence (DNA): TGTGCCAGCAGGGGAAGGCAGCAGTACGTC.

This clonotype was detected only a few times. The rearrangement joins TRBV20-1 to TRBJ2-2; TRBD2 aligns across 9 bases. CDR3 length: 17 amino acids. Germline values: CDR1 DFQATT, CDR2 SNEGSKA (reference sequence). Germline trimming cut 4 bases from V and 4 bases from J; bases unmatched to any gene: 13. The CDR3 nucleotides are TGCAGTGCTACCCCGGGGGGGGCGGGGGGGCTCACCGGGGAGCTGTTTTTT. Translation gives CSATPGGAGGLTGELFF.

This CDR3 reads CASSPLDNRGNEQFF. DNA for the CDR3: TGTGCCAGCAGCCCCTTGGACAATCGGGGCAATGAGCAGTTCTTC. J is TRBJ2-1 and V is TRBV5-4; D may be TRBD1 or TRBD2 (5 bases each). Germline assignment: CDR1 SGHNT and CDR2 YYREEE (reference sequence). The CDR3 runs to 15 residues. The V end was cut by 4 bases, the J end by 6 bases, with 17 bases between.

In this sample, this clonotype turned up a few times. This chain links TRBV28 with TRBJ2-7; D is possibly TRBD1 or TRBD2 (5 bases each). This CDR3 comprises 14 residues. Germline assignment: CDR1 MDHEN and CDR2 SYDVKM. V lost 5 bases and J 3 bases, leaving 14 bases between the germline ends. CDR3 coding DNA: TGTGCCAGCAGTCCCGGGACCTCTAACTACGAGCAGTACGTC. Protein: CASSPGTSNYEQYV.

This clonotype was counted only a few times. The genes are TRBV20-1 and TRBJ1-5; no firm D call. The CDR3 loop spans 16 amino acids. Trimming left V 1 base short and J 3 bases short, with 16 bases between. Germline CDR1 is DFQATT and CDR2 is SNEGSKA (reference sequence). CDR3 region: CSARGTTNPPNQPQHF. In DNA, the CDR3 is TGCAGTGCTAGAGGGACGACCAACCCCCCCAATCAGCCCCAGCATTTT.

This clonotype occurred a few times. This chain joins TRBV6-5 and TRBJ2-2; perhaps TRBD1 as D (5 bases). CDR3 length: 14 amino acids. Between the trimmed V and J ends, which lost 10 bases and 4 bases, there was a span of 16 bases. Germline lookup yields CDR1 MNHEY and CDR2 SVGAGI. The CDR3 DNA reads TGTGCCACCACAAGGGGCCTGGGCACCGGGGAGCTGTTTTTT. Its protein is CATTRGLGTGELFF.

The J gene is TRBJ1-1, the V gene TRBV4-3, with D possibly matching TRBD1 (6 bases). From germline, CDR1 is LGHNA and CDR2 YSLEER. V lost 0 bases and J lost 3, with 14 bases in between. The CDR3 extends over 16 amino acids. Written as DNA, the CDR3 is TGCGCCAGCAGCCAAGATTACGCAGGGGTGGACACTGAAGCTTTCTTT. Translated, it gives CASSQDYAGVDTEAFF.

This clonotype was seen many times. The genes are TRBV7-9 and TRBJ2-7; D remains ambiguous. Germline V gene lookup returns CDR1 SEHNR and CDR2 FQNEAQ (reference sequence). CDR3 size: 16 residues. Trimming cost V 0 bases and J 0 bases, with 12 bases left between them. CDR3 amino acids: CASSLALQAPSYEQYF. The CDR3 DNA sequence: TGTGCCAGCAGCTTAGCGCTTCAGGCTCCCTCCTACGAGCAGTACTTC.

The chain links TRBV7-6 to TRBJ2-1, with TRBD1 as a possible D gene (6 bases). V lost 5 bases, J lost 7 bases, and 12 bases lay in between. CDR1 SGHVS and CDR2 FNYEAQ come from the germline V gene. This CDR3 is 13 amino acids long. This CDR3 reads CASSQGTGNEQFF. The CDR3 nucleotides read TGTGCCAGCAGCCAGGGGACGGGGAATGAGCAGTTCTTC.

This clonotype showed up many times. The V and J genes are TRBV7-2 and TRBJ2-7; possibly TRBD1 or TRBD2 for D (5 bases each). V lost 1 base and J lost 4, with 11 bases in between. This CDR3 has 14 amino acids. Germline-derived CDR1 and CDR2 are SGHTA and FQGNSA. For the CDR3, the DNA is TGTGCCAGCAGCTTAGGGGTCTGGGGGTACGAGCAGTACGTC. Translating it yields CASSLGVWGYEQYV.

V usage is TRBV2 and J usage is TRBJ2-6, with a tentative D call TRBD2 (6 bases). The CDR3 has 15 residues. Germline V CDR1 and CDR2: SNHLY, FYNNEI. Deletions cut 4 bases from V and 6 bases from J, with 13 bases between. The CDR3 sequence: CASSGGRNMANVLTF. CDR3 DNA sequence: TGTGCCAGCAGTGGGGGGAGGAATATGGCCAACGTCCTGACTTTC.

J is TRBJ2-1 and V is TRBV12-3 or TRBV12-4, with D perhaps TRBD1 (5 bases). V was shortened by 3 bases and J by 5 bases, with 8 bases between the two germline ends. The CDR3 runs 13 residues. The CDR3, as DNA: TGTGCCAGCAGTTTCCAGACAGACAATGAGCAGTTCTTC. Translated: CASSFQTDNEQFF.

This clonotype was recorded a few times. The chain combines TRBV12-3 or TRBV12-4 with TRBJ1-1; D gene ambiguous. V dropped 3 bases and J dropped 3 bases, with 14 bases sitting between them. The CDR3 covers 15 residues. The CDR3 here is CASSFDGGQDTEAFF. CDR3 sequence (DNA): TGTGCCAGCAGTTTCGACGGTGGGCAGGACACTGAAGCTTTCTTT.

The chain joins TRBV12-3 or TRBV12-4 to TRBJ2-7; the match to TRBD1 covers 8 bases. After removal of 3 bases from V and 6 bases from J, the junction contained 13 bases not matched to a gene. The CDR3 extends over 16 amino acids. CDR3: CASSFLPGDRGGEQYF. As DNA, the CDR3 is TGTGCCAGCAGTTTTCTTCCCGGAGACAGGGGAGGCGAGCAGTACTTC.

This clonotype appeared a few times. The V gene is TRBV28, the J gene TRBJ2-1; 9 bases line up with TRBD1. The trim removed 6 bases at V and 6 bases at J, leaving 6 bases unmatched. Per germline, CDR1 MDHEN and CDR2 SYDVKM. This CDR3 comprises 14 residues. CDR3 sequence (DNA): TGTGCCAGCAGCGATCCGGACAGGGGCAATGAGCAGTTCTTC. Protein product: CASSDPDRGNEQFF.

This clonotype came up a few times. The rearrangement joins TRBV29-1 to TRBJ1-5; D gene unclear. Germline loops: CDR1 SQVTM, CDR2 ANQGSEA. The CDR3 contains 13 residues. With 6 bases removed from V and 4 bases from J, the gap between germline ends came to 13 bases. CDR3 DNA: TGCAGCGTGACACCTGGCCTAAATCAGCCCCAGCATTTT. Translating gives CSVTPGLNQPQHF.

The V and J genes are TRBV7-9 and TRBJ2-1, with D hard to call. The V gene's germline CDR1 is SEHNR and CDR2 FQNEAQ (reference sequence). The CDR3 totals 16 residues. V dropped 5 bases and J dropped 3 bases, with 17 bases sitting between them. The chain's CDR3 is CASSQTVAPGYNEQFF. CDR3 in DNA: TGTGCCAGCAGCCAGACCGTTGCCCCGGGCTACAATGAGCAGTTCTTC.